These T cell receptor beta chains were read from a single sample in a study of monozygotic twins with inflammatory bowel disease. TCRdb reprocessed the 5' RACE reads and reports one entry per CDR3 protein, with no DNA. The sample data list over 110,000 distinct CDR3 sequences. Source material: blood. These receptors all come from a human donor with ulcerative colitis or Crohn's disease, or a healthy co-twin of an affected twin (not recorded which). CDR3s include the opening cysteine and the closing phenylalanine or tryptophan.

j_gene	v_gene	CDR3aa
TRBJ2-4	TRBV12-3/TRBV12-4	CASGLGGDSVIQYF
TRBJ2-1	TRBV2	CASSGAPLGGYNEQFF
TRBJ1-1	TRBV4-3	CASSQELRGYTEAFF
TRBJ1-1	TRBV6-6	CASSYVQRNTEAFF
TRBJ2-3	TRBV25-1	CASSHGQGETDTQYF
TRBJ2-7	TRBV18	CASSPSTGQGSYEQYF
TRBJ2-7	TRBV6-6	CASSQKLGDYEQYF
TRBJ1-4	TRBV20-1	CSASDSNGATNEKLFF
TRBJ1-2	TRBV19	CATYEGYGYTF
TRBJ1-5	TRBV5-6	CASSQDRGRLSNQPQHF
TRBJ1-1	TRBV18	CASSPGGARNTEAFF
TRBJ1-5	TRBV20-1	CSAEGQGSEPQHF
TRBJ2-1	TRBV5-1	CASSLNGGAGNEQFF
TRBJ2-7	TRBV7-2	CASSLGQSREQYF
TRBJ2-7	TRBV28	CASSLTRDRTYEQYF
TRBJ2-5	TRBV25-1	CASSESYPKETQYF
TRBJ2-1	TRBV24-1	CATSDPSGEHNEQFF
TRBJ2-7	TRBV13	CASSQRDLYEQYF
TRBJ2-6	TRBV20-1	CSAAQQGAGANVLTF
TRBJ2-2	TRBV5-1	CASSVGISANTGELFF
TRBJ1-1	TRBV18	CASSPPPGSNAFF
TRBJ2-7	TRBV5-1	CASSLESLRTSGYEQYF
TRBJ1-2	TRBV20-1	CSAFSRDRDYGYTF
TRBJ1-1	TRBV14	CASSRRGQGVTEAFF
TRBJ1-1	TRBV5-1	CASTLTGGTEAFF
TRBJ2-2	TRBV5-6	CASSLLGQGNTGELFF
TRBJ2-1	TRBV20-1	CSSRGAYNEQFF
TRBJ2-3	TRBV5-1	CASRADRVTDTQYF
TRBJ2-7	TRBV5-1	CASSRGGSRGKYEQYF
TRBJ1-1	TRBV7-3	CAGSSLTEVRNTEAFF
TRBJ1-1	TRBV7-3	CASSRTGGMGTEAFF
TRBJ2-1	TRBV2	CASSVSESYNEQFF
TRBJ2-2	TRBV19	CASSTRRGGGITGELFF
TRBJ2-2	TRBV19	CASSYSFGTVTGELFF
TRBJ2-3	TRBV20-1	CSALRQGSTTDTQYF
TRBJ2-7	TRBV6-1	CASTKARTGSGRRYEQYF
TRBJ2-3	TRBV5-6	CASSLGPGSTDTQYF
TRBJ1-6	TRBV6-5	CASSYSNLGGAEVSPLHF
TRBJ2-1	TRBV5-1	CASSLFGTSYYNEQFF
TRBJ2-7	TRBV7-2	CASSLATSGYYEQYF
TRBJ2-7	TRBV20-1	CSARSRSLIEQYF
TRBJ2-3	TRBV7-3	CASSEVGTTGTQYF
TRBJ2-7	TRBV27	CASSPDRVPYEQYF
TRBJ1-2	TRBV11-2	CASAEAIALYGYTF
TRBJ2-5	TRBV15	CATSRSTVQETQYF
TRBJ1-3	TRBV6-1	CASSPLRVSSGNTIYF
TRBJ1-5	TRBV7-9	CASSLASGGSNQPQHF
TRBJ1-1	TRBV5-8	CASSWEPWGQNTEAFF
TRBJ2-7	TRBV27	CASRSDYSYEQYF